The sequence of this T cell receptor beta chain was determined in a study of blood T cell repertoires in COVID-19. Across under 25 US areas, participants ranged in age from about 18 to 90 years. In the original analysis: Estimated nucleated cell counts came from reference gene primer amplification. Data came from immunoSEQ multiplex PCR; TCRdb stores just in-frame clones and leaves some out. The DNA was the basis for D and trimming; V, J and clone size are from that table. The repertoire includes about 180,000 clones, 80% to 90% of them detected once, and 13% to 15% sits in the top ten. Trimming at V came to 4 bases and at J to 7 bases, leaving 7 bases not matched to a gene. Germline V lookup: CDR1 MRHNA, CDR2 SNTAGT. The CDR3 sequence is 14 residues long.

Sequencing input: PBMCs or T cells enriched from blood (not recorded which). This sequence originates from a man over 45 who had recovered from COVID-19. The chain carries TRBV6-4 and TRBJ2-7; 10 bases match TRBD1. Here the CDR3 DNA reads TGTGCCAGCAGTGCGACGCCGGGACAGGGGGAGCAGTACTTC. This codes for CASSATPGQGEQYF.